The clone carrying this TCR beta chain has more than one count but fewer than ten. Its antigen is unidentified. Patients underwent thyroid surgery, and none had received any treatment before it. The entry originates in a study of metastatic and nonmetastatic thyroid tumors. Study-level background: The comparison covered peripheral blood and tumor or nodule tissue in malignant and benign thyroid patients. The study, taken as a whole, reports: In blood and tumor, TCR beta diversity was reportedly significantly higher in malignant thyroid tumors than in benign nodules.

In the original processing: CDR3 was compared across clinicopathological groups, and the resulting differences were used to build a distant-metastasis classifier for papillary thyroid cancer. TCRdb used MiXCR to call clones anew from the PCR reads. Here the V and J calls rest on TCRdb's processing, not on the authors' analysis. Of tens of thousands of clones in the sample, 15% to 20% are singletons; the top ten hold over 20%. V lost 8 bases, J lost 2 bases, and 2 bases stayed unmatched. The CDR3 totals 13 residues. Germline V lookup: CDR1 LNHNV, CDR2 YYDKDF (reference sequence). The specimen was blood. This sequence was found in a female donor with papillary thyroid cancer or a benign thyroid nodule (not recorded which). Some clones in this sample may be carry-over from other donors' samples. The V and J genes are TRBV15 and TRBJ2-1; 8 positions agree with TRBD2. The CDR3 loop reads CATAGGPYNEQFF. The CDR3 DNA is TGTGCCACCGCGGGAGGACCCTACAATGAGCAGTTCTTC.